Presented here are 8 T cell receptor beta chains from one specimen sequenced in a study of blood T cell repertoires in COVID-19. Produced via immunoSEQ multiplex PCR; TCRdb's table is partial and in-frame only. The sample comprises around 400,000 clones, about 88% of which are singletons, and approximately 1.5% rests with the top ten. The sample was PBMCs or T cells enriched from blood (not recorded which). Receptors originate from a woman in her late teens or twenties who had been exposed to COVID-19.

The V and J genes are TRBV7-3 and TRBJ2-3; TRBD1 agrees at 9 bases. V shed 5 bases and J 3 bases; nucleotides not matched to a gene: 9. Germline loops: CDR1 SGHTA, CDR2 FQGTGA. The CDR3 contains 16 residues. CDR3 loop: CASSEQGASRTDTQYF. In DNA form, the CDR3 reads TGTGCCAGCAGCGAACAGGGGGCGTCCCGTACAGATACGCAGTATTTT.

The DNA of the CDR3 is TGTGCCAGCAGCCCGGACAGACGCACAGATACGCAGTATTTT. Translation gives CASSPDRRTDTQYF. V is TRBV7-2 and J is TRBJ2-3; possible D gene TRBD1, 6 bases. The V gene lost 5 bases and the J gene lost 1 base, with 10 bases spanning the gap. The CDR3 sequence is 14 residues long. The germline CDR1 and CDR2 sequences are SGHTA and FQGNSA.

V gene TRBV5-1 combines with J gene TRBJ2-3; the D gene is possibly TRBD1 (5 bases). Germline V gene data show CDR1 as SGHRS and CDR2 as YFSETQ. V was shortened by 0 bases and J by 1 base, with 9 bases between the two germline ends. The CDR3 extends over 15 amino acids. CDR3 loop: CASSLGGGRTDTQYF. The DNA for the CDR3 is TGCGCCAGCAGCTTGGGGGGCGGACGCACAGATACGCAGTATTTT.

The chain couples TRBV27 to TRBJ1-4; 10 positions match TRBD1. The trim removed 5 bases at V and 6 bases at J, leaving 9 bases unmatched. Germline CDR1 is MNHEY and CDR2 is SMNVEV (reference sequence). CDR3 length: 16 residues. The CDR3 sequence is CASSMTGGNGDEKLFF. The CDR3 DNA sequence: TGTGCCAGCAGTATGACAGGGGGCAACGGGGATGAAAAACTGTTTTTT.

The V gene is TRBV4-3, the J gene TRBJ1-4, with 8 bases identical to TRBD1. CDR1 LGHNA and CDR2 YSLEER come from the germline V gene. The CDR3 contains 16 residues. V lost 0 bases to trimming and J lost 8 bases; unmatched junction nucleotides: 8. The CDR3 nucleotides read TGCGCCAGCAGCCAAGATCCAACAGGGGGTTGGGAAAAACTGTTTTTT. Its translation: CASSQDPTGGWEKLFF.

The J gene is TRBJ2-1, the V gene TRBV5-4; D gene uncertain. In germline, CDR1 is SGHNT, CDR2 YYREEE (reference sequence). The CDR3 loop spans 16 amino acids. Trimming removed 0 bases at V and 7 bases at J, with 17 bases between. The CDR3 spells CASSLGGPSSLNEQFF. Written as DNA, the CDR3 is TGTGCCAGCAGCTTGGGAGGTCCCTCTAGTCTTAATGAGCAGTTCTTC.

The chain recombines TRBV6-5 with TRBJ1-3; weak D call: TRBD1 (5 bases). Germline assignment: CDR1 MNHEY and CDR2 SVGAGI. The CDR3 loop spans 13 amino acids. Trimming took off 10 bases at V and 4 bases at J, with 14 bases between the two ends. The CDR3 here is CATGGVGGNTIYF. The CDR3 DNA follows: TGTGCCACAGGAGGGGTCGGGGGAAACACCATATATTTT.

This clone was counted once. The chain joins TRBV18 to TRBJ2-7, with a weak D call TRBD2 (5 bases). CDR3 length equals 16 residues. V lost 3 bases and J lost 5, with 20 bases in between. Germline V CDR1 and CDR2: KGHSH, LQKENI. CDR3 protein: CASSPISVRGVNEQYF. In DNA form, the CDR3 reads TGTGCCAGCTCACCTATCAGTGTCCGGGGTGTTAACGAGCAGTACTTC.